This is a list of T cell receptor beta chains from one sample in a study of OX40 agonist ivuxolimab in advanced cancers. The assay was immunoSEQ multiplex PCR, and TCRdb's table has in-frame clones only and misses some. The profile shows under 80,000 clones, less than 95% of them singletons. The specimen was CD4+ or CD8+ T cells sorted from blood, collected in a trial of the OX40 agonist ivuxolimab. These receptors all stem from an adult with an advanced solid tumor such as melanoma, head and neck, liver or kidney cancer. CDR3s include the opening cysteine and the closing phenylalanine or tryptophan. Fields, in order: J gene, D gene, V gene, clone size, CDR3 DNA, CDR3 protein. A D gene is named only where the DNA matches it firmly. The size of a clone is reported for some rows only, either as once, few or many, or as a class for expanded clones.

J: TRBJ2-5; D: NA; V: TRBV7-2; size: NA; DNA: TGTGCCAGCAGCTTCGGAACAGGGATCGAGACCCAGTACTTC; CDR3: CASSFGTGIETQYF
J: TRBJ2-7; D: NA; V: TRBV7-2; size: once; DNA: TGTGCCAGCAGCTTAGGGCCCACCAGTTACTACGAGCAGTACTTC; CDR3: CASSLGPTSYYEQYF
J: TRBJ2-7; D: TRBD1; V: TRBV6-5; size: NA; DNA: TGTGCCAGCAGCCTTCGGACAGGGGGGCACGAGCAGTACTTC; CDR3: CASSLRTGGHEQYF
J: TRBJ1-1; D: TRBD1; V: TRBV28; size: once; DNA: TGTGCCAGCAGTTTCGACAGGGGGCGAACCCTGAACACTGAAGCTTTCTTT; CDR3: CASSFDRGRTLNTEAFF
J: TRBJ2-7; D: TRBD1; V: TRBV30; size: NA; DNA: TGTGCCTTATCAGGGGGCGCGGGCGAGCAGTACTTC; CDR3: CALSGGAGEQYF
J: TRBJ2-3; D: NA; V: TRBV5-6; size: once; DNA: TGTGCCAGCAGCTTCCCTACCGGAACAGATACGCAGTATTTT; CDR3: CASSFPTGTDTQYF
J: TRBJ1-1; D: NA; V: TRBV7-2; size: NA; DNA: TGTGCCAGCAGCCAGCAACCGAACACTGAAGCTTTCTTT; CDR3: CASSQQPNTEAFF
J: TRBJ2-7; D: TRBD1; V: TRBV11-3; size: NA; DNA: TGTGCCAGCAGCGAACCCGGGACAGGGGGTGACGAGCAGTACTTC; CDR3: CASSEPGTGGDEQYF
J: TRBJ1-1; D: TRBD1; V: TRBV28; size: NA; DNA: TGTGCCAGCCAAGCCGGGACAGCGAACACTGAAGCTTTCTTT; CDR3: CASQAGTANTEAFF
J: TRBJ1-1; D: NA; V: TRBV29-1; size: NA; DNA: TGCAGCCTCATCGTCATAGTGAACACTGAAGCTTTCTTT; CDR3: CSLIVIVNTEAFF
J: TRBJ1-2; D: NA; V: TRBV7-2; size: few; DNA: TGTGCCAGCAGCTTCTCAGGGGATGGCTACACCTTC; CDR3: CASSFSGDGYTF
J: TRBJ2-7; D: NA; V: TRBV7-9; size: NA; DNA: TGTGCCAGCAGCTTAACGCTGGGACCCTACGAGCAGTACTTC; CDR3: CASSLTLGPYEQYF
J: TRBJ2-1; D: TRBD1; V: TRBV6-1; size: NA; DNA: TGTGCCAGCAGTGCACCGGGACAGGGGTTTAATGAGCAGTTCTTC; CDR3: CASSAPGQGFNEQFF
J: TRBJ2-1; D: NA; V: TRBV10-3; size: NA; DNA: TGTGCCATCAGTGAGTTACCTAGTATCCAGTTCTTC; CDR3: CAISELPSIQFF
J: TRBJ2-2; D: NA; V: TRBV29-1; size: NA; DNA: TGCAGCGTTAGGACTGGGGGCGGGGAGCTGTTTTTT; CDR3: CSVRTGGGELFF
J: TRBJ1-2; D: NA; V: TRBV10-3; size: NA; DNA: TGTGCCATCAATAAGGACAAGTCAACTAACTATGGCTACACCTTC; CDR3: CAINKDKSTNYGYTF
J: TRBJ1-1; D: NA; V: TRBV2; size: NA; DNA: TGTGCCAGCTCCGGCGGCGGGAACACTGAAGCTTTCTTT; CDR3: CASSGGGNTEAFF
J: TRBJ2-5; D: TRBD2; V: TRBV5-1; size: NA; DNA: TGCGCCAGCCAAGGATTAGCGGGACTTCAAGAGACCCAGTACTTC; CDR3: CASQGLAGLQETQYF
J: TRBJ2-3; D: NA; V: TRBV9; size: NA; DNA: TGTGCCAGCAGCTCTTCGTGGGCTACAGATACGCAGTATTTT; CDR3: CASSSSWATDTQYF
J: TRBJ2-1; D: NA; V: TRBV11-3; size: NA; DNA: TGTGCCAGCGCGCGTAGCTCCTACAATGAGCAGTTCTTC; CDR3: CASARSSYNEQFF
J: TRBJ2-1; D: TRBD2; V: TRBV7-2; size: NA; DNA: TGTGCCAGCAGCTTAGCGTCGACTAGCTTTGAGCAGTTCTTC; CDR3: CASSLASTSFEQFF
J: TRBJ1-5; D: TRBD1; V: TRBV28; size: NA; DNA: TGTGCCAGCAGTACTACAGGGGGCGGCAATCAGCCCCAGCATTTT; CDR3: CASSTTGGGNQPQHF
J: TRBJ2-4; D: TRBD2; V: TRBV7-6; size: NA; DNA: TGTGCCAGCAGCCCCCGGGGGGTAGGCATTCAGTACTTC; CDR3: CASSPRGVGIQYF
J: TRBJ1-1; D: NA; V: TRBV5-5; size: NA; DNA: TGTGCCAGCAGCTTCTCCCCGTCGGGTGAAGCTTTCTTT; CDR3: CASSFSPSGEAFF
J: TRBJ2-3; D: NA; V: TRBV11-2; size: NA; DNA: TGTGCCAGCAGCTTAACCCAGAGCACAGATACGCAGTATTTT; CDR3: CASSLTQSTDTQYF
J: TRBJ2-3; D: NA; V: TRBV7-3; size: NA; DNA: TGTGCCAGCAGCTTAGTGGCCAGTTCAGATACGCAGTATTTT; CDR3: CASSLVASSDTQYF
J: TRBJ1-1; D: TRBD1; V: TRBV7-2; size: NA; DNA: TGTGCCAGCAGCCTGGGACAGGGGGCTACTGAAGCTTTCTTT; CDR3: CASSLGQGATEAFF
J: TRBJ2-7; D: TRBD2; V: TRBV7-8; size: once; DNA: TGTGCCAGCAGCTTAGGTCTAGCGGGAGTTAACGAGCAGTACTTC; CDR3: CASSLGLAGVNEQYF